This is a list of T cell receptor beta chains from one sample in a study of T cell responses to AZD1222 COVID-19 vaccine. The assay was immunoSEQ multiplex PCR, and TCRdb's table has in-frame clones only and misses some. This table holds about 130,000 clones, around 90% found once. Sequences were derived from peripheral blood, sampled on day 0 of AZD1222 vaccination. The receptors here all came from an adult in good health. Each CDR3 is given with its conserved first and last residue. Each record gives: D gene, J gene, clone size, V gene, CDR3 DNA, CDR3 protein. A D gene is named only where the DNA matches it firmly. Some rows have no size entry. The others give once, few or many, or a class for an expanded clone.

d_gene: TRBD1
j_gene: TRBJ1-5
abundance: -
v_gene: TRBV4-1
CDR3nt: TGCGCCAGCAGCCAAGATGGTAACCCGGGACAGGGAGTTATTAGCAATCAGCCCCAGCATTTT
CDR3aa: CASSQDGNPGQGVISNQPQHF

d_gene: -
j_gene: TRBJ1-3
abundance: -
v_gene: TRBV6-5
CDR3nt: TGTGCCAGCAGCAGGGTAGCGGGAAACACCATATATTTT
CDR3aa: CASSRVAGNTIYF

d_gene: -
j_gene: TRBJ1-1
abundance: -
v_gene: TRBV13
CDR3nt: TGTGCCAGCAGCTTAGGGAGGGAGGTCACTGAAGCTTTCTTT
CDR3aa: CASSLGREVTEAFF

d_gene: -
j_gene: TRBJ1-5
abundance: few
v_gene: TRBV6-5
CDR3nt: TGTGCCAGCCGGGGGGGGAGTAGTCAGCCCCAGCATTTT
CDR3aa: CASRGGSSQPQHF

d_gene: -
j_gene: TRBJ1-3
abundance: -
v_gene: TRBV5-1
CDR3nt: TGCGCCAGCAGCTCCGCAGACAGGCTCTTCTCTGGAAACACCATATATTTT
CDR3aa: CASSSADRLFSGNTIYF

d_gene: -
j_gene: TRBJ2-5
abundance: -
v_gene: TRBV12-3/TRBV12-4
CDR3nt: TGTGCCAGCAGTTTTACGAACGGAGAGACCCAGTACTTC
CDR3aa: CASSFTNGETQYF

d_gene: -
j_gene: TRBJ2-6
abundance: once
v_gene: TRBV3-1/TRBV3-2
CDR3nt: TGTGCCAGCAGCCAATCTGGGGCCAACGTCCTGACTTTC
CDR3aa: CASSQSGANVLTF

d_gene: -
j_gene: TRBJ1-1
abundance: -
v_gene: TRBV9
CDR3nt: TGTGCCAGCAGCATAGGGGGGATGAACACTGAAGCTTTCTTT
CDR3aa: CASSIGGMNTEAFF

d_gene: -
j_gene: TRBJ2-2
abundance: many
v_gene: TRBV6-1
CDR3nt: TGTGCCAGCAGTGAGAAGCGTTCTACGAACACCGGGGAGCTGTTTTTT
CDR3aa: CASSEKRSTNTGELFF

d_gene: -
j_gene: TRBJ2-1
abundance: -
v_gene: TRBV12-3/TRBV12-4
CDR3nt: TGTGCCAGCAGTCGACAGATGAATGAGCAGTTCTTC
CDR3aa: CASSRQMNEQFF

d_gene: -
j_gene: TRBJ1-1
abundance: -
v_gene: TRBV28
CDR3nt: TGTGCCAGCAGCGAATTGAACACTGAAGCTTTCTTT
CDR3aa: CASSELNTEAFF

d_gene: -
j_gene: TRBJ2-1
abundance: -
v_gene: TRBV7-9
CDR3nt: TGTGCCAGCAGCTTAGCAGGTGAGGGACGTGAGCAGTTCTTC
CDR3aa: CASSLAGEGREQFF

d_gene: -
j_gene: TRBJ2-7
abundance: -
v_gene: TRBV5-6
CDR3nt: TGTGCCAGCGGAATTTGGGGACGGTCTTGGGAGCAGTACTTC
CDR3aa: CASGIWGRSWEQYF

d_gene: -
j_gene: TRBJ1-6
abundance: few
v_gene: TRBV7-3
CDR3nt: TGTGCCAGGGCCAGGGGAGACTATAATTCACCCCTCCACTTT
CDR3aa: CARARGDYNSPLHF

d_gene: TRBD2
j_gene: TRBJ2-2
abundance: -
v_gene: TRBV2
CDR3nt: TGTGCCAGCAGGGGGAGGGCTACGAACACCGGGGAGCTGTTTTTT
CDR3aa: CASRGRATNTGELFF

d_gene: -
j_gene: TRBJ1-4
abundance: -
v_gene: TRBV9
CDR3nt: TGTGCCAGCAGCTCCCGACAGCTTAATGAAAAACTGTTTTTT
CDR3aa: CASSSRQLNEKLFF

d_gene: -
j_gene: TRBJ2-7
abundance: -
v_gene: TRBV30
CDR3nt: TGTGCCTGGAGTTACGAGGGCCGCTCCTACGAGCAGTACTTC
CDR3aa: CAWSYEGRSYEQYF

d_gene: TRBD1
j_gene: TRBJ1-2
abundance: large
v_gene: TRBV5-4
CDR3nt: TGTGCCAGCAGCCCCGCCGGGACAGCCATCTATGGCTACACCTTC
CDR3aa: CASSPAGTAIYGYTF

d_gene: -
j_gene: TRBJ1-2
abundance: -
v_gene: TRBV6-6
CDR3nt: TGTGCCAGCAGTCCGACTGAGTCGACGACCCACTACACCTTC
CDR3aa: CASSPTESTTHYTF

d_gene: TRBD2
j_gene: TRBJ2-3
abundance: -
v_gene: TRBV10-3
CDR3nt: TGTGCCATCAGAGACGGGACTAGCGGGGGTCACACAGATACGCAGTATTTT
CDR3aa: CAIRDGTSGGHTDTQYF

d_gene: -
j_gene: TRBJ1-6
abundance: -
v_gene: TRBV5-4
CDR3nt: TGTGCCAGCAGCTTGCGGACAGCCAATTCACCCCTCCACTTT
CDR3aa: CASSLRTANSPLHF

d_gene: -
j_gene: TRBJ1-6
abundance: -
v_gene: TRBV6-6
CDR3nt: TGTGCCAGCAGTTACTCGCGGGGGCTCCTTAATTCACCCCTCCACTTT
CDR3aa: CASSYSRGLLNSPLHF

d_gene: -
j_gene: TRBJ2-3
abundance: -
v_gene: TRBV7-7
CDR3nt: TGTGCTAGCAGCTTAGCGATCGGTGCCTCGGATACGCAGTATTTT
CDR3aa: CASSLAIGASDTQYF

d_gene: -
j_gene: TRBJ1-1
abundance: -
v_gene: TRBV18
CDR3nt: TGTGCCAGCTCCCCTTCGGAGATTGAAGCTTTCTTT
CDR3aa: CASSPSEIEAFF

d_gene: -
j_gene: TRBJ2-7
abundance: -
v_gene: TRBV1
CDR3nt: TGCACCAGCAGCCAAGTTAAGTACGAGCAGTACTTC
CDR3aa: CTSSQVKYEQYF

d_gene: -
j_gene: TRBJ1-2
abundance: -
v_gene: TRBV7-8
CDR3nt: TGTGCCAGCAGCCCAGAACAGCGGGTCTACACCTTC
CDR3aa: CASSPEQRVYTF

d_gene: -
j_gene: TRBJ1-1
abundance: -
v_gene: TRBV6-6
CDR3nt: TGTGCCAGCAGTTACTCCGGGGGGGGTTCCAGGGCTTTCTTT
CDR3aa: CASSYSGGGSRAFF

d_gene: -
j_gene: TRBJ1-1
abundance: -
v_gene: TRBV19
CDR3nt: TGTGCCAGTAATTACGGGACTGAAGCTTTCTTT
CDR3aa: CASNYGTEAFF

d_gene: -
j_gene: TRBJ2-7
abundance: -
v_gene: TRBV27
CDR3nt: TGTGCCAGCCGTAGTTTGGGGGCAAATCCTGGCACCTACGAGCAGTACTTC
CDR3aa: CASRSLGANPGTYEQYF

d_gene: TRBD2
j_gene: TRBJ2-1
abundance: once
v_gene: TRBV4-3
CDR3nt: TGCGCCAGCAGCCCCCAAAAAACTAGCGGGGGGGCCGGTTCTCACGCGTTCTTC
CDR3aa: CASSPQKTSGGAGSHAFF

d_gene: TRBD1
j_gene: TRBJ1-5
abundance: -
v_gene: TRBV6-5
CDR3nt: TGTGCCAGCAGGGACAGGGCAGGAGGACAGCCCCAGCATTTT
CDR3aa: CASRDRAGGQPQHF

d_gene: -
j_gene: TRBJ2-7
abundance: -
v_gene: TRBV28
CDR3nt: TGTGCCAGTTTGACAGCGACCCCCTACGAGCAGTACTTC
CDR3aa: CASLTATPYEQYF

d_gene: -
j_gene: TRBJ1-2
abundance: -
v_gene: TRBV14
CDR3nt: TGTGCCAGCAGCCAAGATTCGGGGGAAAACTATGGCTACACCTTC
CDR3aa: CASSQDSGENYGYTF

d_gene: -
j_gene: TRBJ1-1
abundance: -
v_gene: TRBV10-3
CDR3nt: TGTGCCATCAGTGAAAAAACCAACACTGAAGCTTTCTTT
CDR3aa: CAISEKTNTEAFF

d_gene: -
j_gene: TRBJ2-2
abundance: -
v_gene: TRBV6-5
CDR3nt: TGTGCCTCCACAGTCTCGCGGGCTGGGGAGCTGTTTTTT
CDR3aa: CASTVSRAGELFF

d_gene: -
j_gene: TRBJ2-7
abundance: -
v_gene: TRBV7-9
CDR3nt: TGTGCCAGCAGCTTAGGCACGGGTTGGGACGAGCAGTACTTC
CDR3aa: CASSLGTGWDEQYF

d_gene: TRBD1
j_gene: TRBJ2-7
abundance: -
v_gene: TRBV5-1
CDR3nt: TGCGCCAGCAGCCTAGGAGACAGGGCCCCCACGGACGAGCAGTACTTC
CDR3aa: CASSLGDRAPTDEQYF

d_gene: -
j_gene: TRBJ1-5
abundance: -
v_gene: TRBV19
CDR3nt: TGTGCCAGTAGTATCGAGAGAACTCAGCCCCAGCATTTT
CDR3aa: CASSIERTQPQHF

d_gene: -
j_gene: TRBJ1-5
abundance: few
v_gene: TRBV7-9
CDR3nt: TGTGCCAGCAGCTCCGGGGTGGGACTCCATAATCAGCCCCAGCATTTT
CDR3aa: CASSSGVGLHNQPQHF

d_gene: TRBD1
j_gene: TRBJ2-1
abundance: -
v_gene: TRBV29-1
CDR3nt: TGCAGCGTGGGGACAGGGTACAATGAGCAGTTCTTC
CDR3aa: CSVGTGYNEQFF

d_gene: TRBD1
j_gene: TRBJ2-2
abundance: few
v_gene: TRBV11-3
CDR3nt: TGTGCCAGCAGCAGCGGACAGGGGCCGGGCACCGGGGAGCTGTTTTTT
CDR3aa: CASSSGQGPGTGELFF

d_gene: TRBD2
j_gene: TRBJ2-2
abundance: -
v_gene: TRBV5-1
CDR3nt: TGCGCCAGCAGCTTGGCGGGGACTAGCGGCACCGGGGAGCTGTTTTTT
CDR3aa: CASSLAGTSGTGELFF

d_gene: -
j_gene: TRBJ2-5
abundance: -
v_gene: TRBV19
CDR3nt: TGTGCCAGTAGTATAAAGCTACTCCAAGAGACCCAGTACTTC
CDR3aa: CASSIKLLQETQYF

d_gene: -
j_gene: TRBJ1-4
abundance: once
v_gene: TRBV11-1
CDR3nt: TGTGCCAGCAGCCCCAGGGGACCTAATGAAAAACTGTTTTTT
CDR3aa: CASSPRGPNEKLFF

d_gene: -
j_gene: TRBJ1-6
abundance: once
v_gene: TRBV3-1/TRBV3-2
CDR3nt: TGTGCCAGCAACATTTACGGGAGTGACTCACCCCTCCACTTT
CDR3aa: CASNIYGSDSPLHF

d_gene: -
j_gene: TRBJ1-2
abundance: once
v_gene: TRBV25-1
CDR3nt: TGTGCCAGCAGCCCGGGTGGGAATGGCTACACCTTC
CDR3aa: CASSPGGNGYTF